Listed below are T cell receptor beta chains from one sample, sequenced in a study of identical twins. TCRdb re-called the 5' RACE reads through MiXCR, storing one row per CDR3 protein. The sample lists hundreds of thousands of distinct CDR3 sequences; roughly 10% were seen once. The sample taken for sequencing was memory (CD45RO+) T cells sorted from blood. The receptors here all came from a woman under 30 in good health. The CDR3 runs from the conserved cysteine through the conserved F or W. Each record gives: CDR3 length, D gene, J gene, clone size, V gene, CDR3 DNA, CDR3 protein. The D gene is left open where the match is weak. Expanded clones are given a class, and other clones once, few, many or no size at all.

13 . TRBJ2-5 few TRBV11-2 TGTGCCAGCAGCTTAGGGCTAAAGGAGACCCAGTACTTC CASSLGLKETQYF
14 . TRBJ1-3 many TRBV12-3/TRBV12-4 TGTGCCAGCAGTCGGACAGCCTCTGGAAACACCATATATTTT CASSRTASGNTIYF
15 . TRBJ1-1 few TRBV7-9 TGTGCCAGCAGCTCCCCACCCGACAGACACACTGAAGCTTTCTTT CASSSPPDRHTEAFF
10 . TRBJ2-1 . TRBV30 TGTGCCTGGAGTGTCAGTGAGCAGTTCTTC CAWSVSEQFF
15 . TRBJ2-5 few TRBV6-1 TGTGCCAGCAGCCCAAACATGGGCGCGGGGGAGACCCAGTACTTC CASSPNMGAGETQYF
14 . TRBJ2-5 . TRBV18 TGTGCCAGCTCACCCGCTAAAGGAGAAGAGACCCAGTACTTC CASSPAKGEETQYF
14 TRBD1 TRBJ1-1 many TRBV4-2 TGTGCCAGCAGCCAGGGACAGGGCTACACTGAAGCTTTCTTT CASSQGQGYTEAFF
13 . TRBJ2-5 many TRBV5-1 TGCGCCAGCAGCTTGTATGGGGGAGAGACCCAGTACTTC CASSLYGGETQYF
16 . TRBJ2-2 . TRBV11-3 TGTGCCAGCAGCCAATCAGTGGGGAGTTTTTCCGGGGAGCTGTTTTTT CASSQSVGSFSGELFF
17 . TRBJ2-3 few TRBV5-5 TGTGCCAGCAGCTCGCGACTGGGCGTTTATAGCACAGATACGCAGTATTTT CASSSRLGVYSTDTQYF
16 . TRBJ2-3 few TRBV11-2 TGTGCCAGCAGCTTAGATTTAAGGGCCGCAGTAGATACGCAGTATTTT CASSLDLRAAVDTQYF
15 . TRBJ2-6 . TRBV7-2 TGTGCCAGCAGCCGGGATCTCTCTGGGGCCAACGTCCTGACTTTC CASSRDLSGANVLTF
16 . TRBJ1-6 . TRBV7-2 TGTGCCAGCAGCGTAAGGGCCGCGTTCTATAATTCACCCCTCCACTTT CASSVRAAFYNSPLHF
14 TRBD1 TRBJ1-1 few TRBV20-1 TGCAGTGCTAGAGTCAGGGGGAGGAACACTGAAGCTTTCTTT CSARVRGRNTEAFF
16 TRBD1 TRBJ1-5 . TRBV12-3/TRBV12-4 TGTGCCAGCAGTTTGGGGCCAGGGGGTGATGGGCAGCCCCAGCATTTT CASSLGPGGDGQPQHF
11 . TRBJ1-1 many TRBV6-1 TGTGCCAGCAGTGACAACACTGAAGCTTTCTTT CASSDNTEAFF
14 . TRBJ2-7 few TRBV7-2 TGTGCCAGCCGATACGGACCGGCGAGCGCCGAGCAGTACTTC CASRYGPASAEQYF
12 . TRBJ2-4 many TRBV7-8 TGTGCCAGCAGCGCAACCCGAAACATTCAGTACTTC CASSATRNIQYF
15 TRBD1 TRBJ1-2 . TRBV7-7 TGTGCTAGCAGTTCCGGGACAGAAGCTAACTATGGCTACACCTTC CASSSGTEANYGYTF
17 TRBD2 TRBJ2-6 few TRBV3-1 TGTGCCAGCAGCCTGGGACTAGCGGGGGCAGGGGCCAACGTCCTGACTTTC CASSLGLAGAGANVLTF
9 . TRBJ1-2 . TRBV19 TGTGCCGTCGGTTATGGCTACACCTTC CAVGYGYTF
15 . TRBJ2-7 . TRBV7-6 TGTGCCAGCAGCACCCCCGCCAAGGCCCCCTACGAGCAGTACTTC CASSTPAKAPYEQYF
16 TRBD2 TRBJ2-3 . TRBV7-2 TGTGCCAGCAGCTTTACTAGCGGGGGGGCCACAGATACGCAGTATTTT CASSFTSGGATDTQYF
14 . TRBJ2-2 few TRBV24-1 TGTGCCACCAGTGGGGGCCGGGACACCGGGGAGCTGTTTTTT CATSGGRDTGELFF
14 TRBD1 TRBJ1-1 many TRBV5-1 TGCGCCAGCAGCCCGGGACAGGCGAACACTGAAGCTTTCTTT CASSPGQANTEAFF
13 TRBD2 TRBJ2-5 few TRBV20-1 TGCAGTGCCCCCAGTAGCGGGACGGAGACCCAGTACTTC CSAPSSGTETQYF
12 . TRBJ1-2 once TRBV20-1 TGCAGTGCTAGGGACGACTTTTATGGCTACACCTTC CSARDDFYGYTF
17 TRBD2 TRBJ2-3 . TRBV20-1 TGCAGTGCTAGGGCCTACCCTAGCGGGGGTTATACAGATACGCAGTATTTT CSARAYPSGGYTDTQYF
14 . TRBJ2-7 few TRBV7-2 TGTGCCAGCAGCTTTACTGACAGACGCTACGAGCAGTACTTC CASSFTDRRYEQYF
15 . TRBJ2-7 few TRBV7-9 TGTGCCAGCAGCTTAGAGACAATAAGCTCCTACGAGCAGTACTTC CASSLETISSYEQYF
12 . TRBJ1-1 . TRBV7-2 TGTGCCAGCAGCCCCCGACAGACTGAAGCTTTCTTT CASSPRQTEAFF
14 . TRBJ2-7 few TRBV9 TGTGCCAGCAGCGTAGATGACCGAGCCTACGAGCAGTACTTC CASSVDDRAYEQYF
18 TRBD1 TRBJ2-3 . TRBV27 TGTGCCAGCAGTTTATGGGCCCCGGGACAGCTAGGGGCAGATACGCAGTATTTT CASSLWAPGQLGADTQYF
13 . TRBJ2-5 . TRBV7-7 TGTGCTACAGTTCCAACAGGGTCGGGGACCCAGTACTTC CATVPTGSGTQYF
17 TRBD2 TRBJ2-1 many TRBV7-8 TGTGCCAGCAGCTTAGTAGCGGGAGGGCTTGGTTACAATGAGCAGTTCTTC CASSLVAGGLGYNEQFF
13 . TRBJ2-2 many TRBV5-1 TGCGCCAGCAGCTTGGGTCACACCGGGGAGCTGTTTTTT CASSLGHTGELFF
14 . TRBJ1-2 . TRBV5-1 TGCGCCAGCAGCATCGAACAGGGCGGCTATGGCTACACCTTC CASSIEQGGYGYTF